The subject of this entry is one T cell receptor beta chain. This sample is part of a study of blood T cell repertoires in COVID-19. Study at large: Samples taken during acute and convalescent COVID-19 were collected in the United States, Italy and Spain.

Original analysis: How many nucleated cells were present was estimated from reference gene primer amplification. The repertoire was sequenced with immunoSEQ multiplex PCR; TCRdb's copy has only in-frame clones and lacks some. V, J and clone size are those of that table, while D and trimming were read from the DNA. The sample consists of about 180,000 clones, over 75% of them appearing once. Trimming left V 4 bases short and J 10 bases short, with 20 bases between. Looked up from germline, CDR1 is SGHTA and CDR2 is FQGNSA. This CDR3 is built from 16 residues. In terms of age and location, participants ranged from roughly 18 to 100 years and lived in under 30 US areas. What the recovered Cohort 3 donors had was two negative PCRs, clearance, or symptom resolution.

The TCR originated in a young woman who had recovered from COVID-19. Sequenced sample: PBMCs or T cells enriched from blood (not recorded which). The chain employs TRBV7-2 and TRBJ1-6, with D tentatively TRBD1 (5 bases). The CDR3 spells CASSSQPTTASSPLHF. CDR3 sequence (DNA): TGTGCCAGCAGCTCCCAACCTACGACAGCGTCCTCACCCCTCCACTTT.